This is a list of T cell receptor beta chains from one sample in a study of blood T cell repertoires in COVID-19. Generated by immunoSEQ multiplex PCR, the TCRdb table keeps only in-frame clones and is missing some. The table includes approximately 250,000 clones, over 75% detected once. The material sequenced was peripheral blood. All receptors come from a human donor in a cohort sampled during active COVID-19. The CDR3 runs from the conserved cysteine through the conserved F or W. Fields, in order: D gene, V gene, J gene, clone size, CDR3 DNA, CDR3 protein. D genes are given only for firm matches. Only part of the rows carry a size: once, few, many, or a class if the clone is expanded.

TRBD1	TRBV28	TRBJ1-1	-	TGTGCCAGCAGTGGGGGGACAGCTAGTATCGGAGCTTTCTTT	CASSGGTASIGAFF
TRBD1	TRBV2	TRBJ1-2	-	TGTGCCAGCAGAGGAGACAGGGGGGTTGGCTACACCTTC	CASRGDRGVGYTF
TRBD1	TRBV7-2	TRBJ1-1	-	TGTGCCAGCAGCCCATCCGGGACAGGGGCGAACACTGAAGCTTTCTTT	CASSPSGTGANTEAFF
TRBD1	TRBV19	TRBJ1-5	-	TGTGCCAGTAGCCCACAGGGGAGCAATCAGCCCCAGCATTTT	CASSPQGSNQPQHF
-	TRBV29-1	TRBJ2-1	-	TGCAGCGTTGTACCGGGGTTCAATGAGCAGTTCTTC	CSVVPGFNEQFF
-	TRBV11-3	TRBJ2-1	-	TGTGCCAGCAGCTTAGATCGAGGGTATTACAATGAGCAGTTCTTC	CASSLDRGYYNEQFF
TRBD1	TRBV10-2	TRBJ1-1	-	TGCGCCAGCAAGGATTGGCAGGGGGGGAACACTGAAGCTTTCTTT	CASKDWQGGNTEAFF
TRBD1	TRBV4-3	TRBJ2-1	few	TGCGCCAGCAGCCCCCATCCCCGGACAGGGAATTCGTATGAGCAGTTCTTC	CASSPHPRTGNSYEQFF
-	TRBV29-1	TRBJ1-2	-	TGCAGCGTATTAAGACTTCCACGGAGTGGGGGCTACACCTTC	CSVLRLPRSGGYTF
-	TRBV11-3	TRBJ2-3	once	TGTGCCAGCAGCCCCCGGGTTACGCAGTATTTT	CASSPRVTQYF
-	TRBV18	TRBJ1-5	-	TGTGCCAGCTCACCCGACACTACAGGTCTACAGCCCCAGCATTTT	CASSPDTTGLQPQHF
TRBD1	TRBV28	TRBJ1-5	-	TGTGCCAGCATCAAAACAGGGGGCGGCGCGCCCCAGCATTTT	CASIKTGGGAPQHF
-	TRBV7-2	TRBJ2-3	-	TGTGCCAGCAGCTTATCCGCGACTAGAGGAGGTCCGGGTACGCAGTATTTT	CASSLSATRGGPGTQYF
-	TRBV28	TRBJ1-1	-	TGTGCCAGCAGGGAGCAGGGCCGAAACACTGAAGCTTTCTTT	CASREQGRNTEAFF
TRBD1	TRBV27	TRBJ1-4	-	TGTGCCAGCAGTTTATTTCGACAGGGCAACATAAAACTGTTTTTT	CASSLFRQGNIKLFF
TRBD1	TRBV24-1	TRBJ2-7	-	TGTGCCACCAGTGATTCGACCGGGACAGATAGCTCCTACGAGCAGTACTTC	CATSDSTGTDSSYEQYF
TRBD2	TRBV9	TRBJ2-5	-	TGTGCCAGCAGCTCAGGGACTAGCGGGAGCGAGACCCAGTACTTC	CASSSGTSGSETQYF
-	TRBV14	TRBJ1-2	many	TGTGCCAGCAGCCAAGAAATTCAGGGCTATGGCTACACCTTC	CASSQEIQGYGYTF
TRBD2	TRBV27	TRBJ2-3	-	TGTGCCAGCAGGCCGCTAGCGGGTCTTCCCAAAGACACAGATACGCAGTATTTT	CASRPLAGLPKDTDTQYF
-	TRBV2	TRBJ1-3	-	TGTGCCAGCAGTGCGGAAGGGGCTCCCGGAAACACCATATATTTT	CASSAEGAPGNTIYF
TRBD1	TRBV5-1	TRBJ1-1	-	TGCGCCAGCCGGACAGGGGAGCCCAACACTGAAGCTTTCTTT	CASRTGEPNTEAFF
-	TRBV7-9	TRBJ1-5	-	TGTGCCAGCAGCTTCGGGGGGCTGAGCAATCAGCCCCAGCATTTT	CASSFGGLSNQPQHF
TRBD2	TRBV7-9	TRBJ2-5	-	TGTGCCAGCAGCTATACTAGCGGACAAGAGACCCAGTACTTC	CASSYTSGQETQYF
-	TRBV6-6	TRBJ1-2	-	TGTGCCAGCAGTTACGGCCAGGGGAATGGCTACACCTTC	CASSYGQGNGYTF
TRBD2	TRBV24-1	TRBJ2-3	-	TGTGCCATAGCGGGGGGCCTGGATACGCAGTATTTT	CAIAGGLDTQYF
TRBD1	TRBV7-2	TRBJ1-3	few	TGTGCCAGCAGCTGGGACAGGAGCTCTGGAAACACCATATATTTT	CASSWDRSSGNTIYF
-	TRBV5-1	TRBJ1-1	-	TGCGCCAGCAGCGACCCAAGCGGGGACACTGAAGCTTTCTTT	CASSDPSGDTEAFF
-	TRBV5-6	TRBJ2-1	once	TGTGCCAGCAGCCCCAGCTACAATGAGCAGTTCTTC	CASSPSYNEQFF
TRBD2	TRBV19	TRBJ2-1	-	TGTGCCAGTAATAGCGGGAGTCACGAGCAGTTCTTC	CASNSGSHEQFF
-	TRBV28	TRBJ1-1	-	TGTGCCAGCAGCTCGAGAGGGTACACTGAAGCTTTCTTT	CASSSRGYTEAFF
TRBD1	TRBV2	TRBJ1-4	-	TGTGCCAGCAGGGGACCAGGGGGATGGAATGAAAAACTGTTTTTT	CASRGPGGWNEKLFF
TRBD2	TRBV20-1	TRBJ2-7	-	TGCAGTGCTAGTACGGGACTAGCCTACGAGCAGTACTTC	CSASTGLAYEQYF
TRBD1	TRBV19	TRBJ2-5	-	TGTGCCAGTAGTCTACGGACAGGGGGAGAGACCCAGTACTTC	CASSLRTGGETQYF
TRBD1	TRBV18	TRBJ2-7	-	TGTGCCAGCTCACCGACAGGGGGCTCCTACGAGCAGTACTTC	CASSPTGGSYEQYF
TRBD1	TRBV4-2	TRBJ1-6	few	TGTGCCAGCAGCCAAGCAGACAGGGTGAGGGGCCCCAATTCACCCCTCCACTTT	CASSQADRVRGPNSPLHF
-	TRBV19	TRBJ2-3	once	TGTGCCAGTAGTCCGACCCTGGCGGGAATGGTTACAGATACGCAGTATTTT	CASSPTLAGMVTDTQYF
-	TRBV4-1	TRBJ2-1	-	TGCGCCAGCAGCCCCGTTAGTGGGGGAGGCTACAATGAGCAGTTCTTC	CASSPVSGGGYNEQFF
-	TRBV28	TRBJ2-7	-	TGTGCCAGCAGCTTCGGACTCTACGAGCAGTACTTC	CASSFGLYEQYF
-	TRBV7-8	TRBJ2-5	-	TGTGCCAGCAGCTTAGTCCCGCTAGCCGAGACCCAGTACTTC	CASSLVPLAETQYF
-	TRBV6-1	TRBJ2-5	-	TGTGCCAGCAGTGCTGGATCTCGGACAGTCCGAGAGACCCAGTACTTC	CASSAGSRTVRETQYF
-	TRBV2	TRBJ2-3	once	TGTGCCAGCAGTGAAGGATACGGAGCGGCAGATACGCAGTATTTT	CASSEGYGAADTQYF
-	TRBV18	TRBJ2-7	-	TGTGCCAGCTCACCATACCCAGACACCAGTTATTACGAGCAGTACTTC	CASSPYPDTSYYEQYF
TRBD1	TRBV27	TRBJ2-2	-	TGTGCCAGCAGTTTGGGGACAGGGGGCGCACGGACCGGGGAGCTGTTTTTT	CASSLGTGGARTGELFF
TRBD2	TRBV6-6	TRBJ2-1	-	TGTGCCAGTCGACTAGCGGGATTGGGTGAGCAGTTCTTC	CASRLAGLGEQFF
TRBD1	TRBV6-2/TRBV6-3	TRBJ1-5	-	TGTGCCAGCAGTTGGCCAACATCCGGGACAGGGGGCAATCAGCCCCAGCATTTT	CASSWPTSGTGGNQPQHF
TRBD2	TRBV18	TRBJ2-3	-	TGTGCCAGCTCACCGTTTGCAAGCGGGGCCGGAGATACGCAGTATTTT	CASSPFASGAGDTQYF
TRBD2	TRBV6-1	TRBJ2-3	-	TGTGCCAGCAGTGGAGAGGCCCTAGCGGACAGCACAGATACGCAGTATTTT	CASSGEALADSTDTQYF
TRBD1	TRBV5-5	TRBJ2-2	-	TGTGCCAGCAGCTATGGACAGGGGGCCGTCACCGGGGAGCTGTTTTTT	CASSYGQGAVTGELFF
-	TRBV12-5	TRBJ1-2	-	TGTGCTAGTGGTTTGGCCCGGGACATTTCTAACTATGGCTACACCTTC	CASGLARDISNYGYTF
TRBD1	TRBV19	TRBJ1-1	once	TGTGCCACTTTACCCCGGACAGGGGCGATGAACACTGAAGCTTTCTTT	CATLPRTGAMNTEAFF
-	TRBV3-1/TRBV3-2	TRBJ1-1	many	TGTGCCAGCACAGGGAATTTTTGGACTGAAGCTTTCTTT	CASTGNFWTEAFF
-	TRBV7-2	TRBJ1-4	-	TGTGCCAGCAGCCTCCGACAGACCGACGGAAAACTGTTTTTT	CASSLRQTDGKLFF
TRBD1	TRBV15	TRBJ1-3	-	TGTGCCACCAGCAGTCATCCTTTCGACAGGGAGTCTGGAAACACCATATATTTT	CATSSHPFDRESGNTIYF
-	TRBV28	TRBJ2-5	-	TGTGCCAGCAGTTTAGGCCTAGCGCGCGTAAAGACCCAGTACTTC	CASSLGLARVKTQYF
TRBD1	TRBV19	TRBJ2-7	-	TGTGCCAGTGGGGACAGAGCCTACGAGCAGTACTTC	CASGDRAYEQYF